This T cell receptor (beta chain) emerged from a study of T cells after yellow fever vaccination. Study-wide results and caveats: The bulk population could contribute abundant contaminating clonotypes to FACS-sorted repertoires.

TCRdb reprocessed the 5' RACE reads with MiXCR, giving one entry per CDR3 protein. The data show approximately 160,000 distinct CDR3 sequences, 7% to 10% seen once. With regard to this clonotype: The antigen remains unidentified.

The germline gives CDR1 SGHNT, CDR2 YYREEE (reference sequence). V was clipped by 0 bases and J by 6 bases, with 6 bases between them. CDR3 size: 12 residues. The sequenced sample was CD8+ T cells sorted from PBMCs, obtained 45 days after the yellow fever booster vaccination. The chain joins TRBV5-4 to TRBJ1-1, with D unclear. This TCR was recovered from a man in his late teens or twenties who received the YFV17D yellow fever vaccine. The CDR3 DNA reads TGTGCCAGCAGCTTGGCCCCAGCTGAAGCTTTCTTT. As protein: CASSLAPAEAFF.